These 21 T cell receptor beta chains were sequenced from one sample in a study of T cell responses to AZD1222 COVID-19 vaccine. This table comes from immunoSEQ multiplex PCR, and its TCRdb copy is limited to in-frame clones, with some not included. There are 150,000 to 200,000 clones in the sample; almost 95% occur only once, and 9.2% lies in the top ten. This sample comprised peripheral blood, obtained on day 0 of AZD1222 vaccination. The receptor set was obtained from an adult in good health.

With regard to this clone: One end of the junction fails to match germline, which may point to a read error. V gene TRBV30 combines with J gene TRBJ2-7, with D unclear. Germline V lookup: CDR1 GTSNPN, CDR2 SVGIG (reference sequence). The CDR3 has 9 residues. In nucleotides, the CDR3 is TGTTCCTGGGCCCGCGAGCAGTACTTC. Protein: CSWAREQYF.

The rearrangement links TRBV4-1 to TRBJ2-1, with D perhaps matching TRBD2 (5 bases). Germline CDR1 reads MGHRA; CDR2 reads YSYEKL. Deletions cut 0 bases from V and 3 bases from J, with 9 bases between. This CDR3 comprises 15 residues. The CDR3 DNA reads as TGCGCCAGCAGCCAAGAGCGGGCGGGCTACAATGAGCAGTTCTTC. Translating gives CASSQERAGYNEQFF.

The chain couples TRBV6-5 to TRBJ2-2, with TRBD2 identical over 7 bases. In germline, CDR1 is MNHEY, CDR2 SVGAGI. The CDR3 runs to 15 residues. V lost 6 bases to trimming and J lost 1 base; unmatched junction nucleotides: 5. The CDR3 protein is CASSLGLENTGELFF. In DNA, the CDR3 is TGTGCCAGCAGCTTAGGACTAGAGAACACCGGGGAGCTGTTTTTT.

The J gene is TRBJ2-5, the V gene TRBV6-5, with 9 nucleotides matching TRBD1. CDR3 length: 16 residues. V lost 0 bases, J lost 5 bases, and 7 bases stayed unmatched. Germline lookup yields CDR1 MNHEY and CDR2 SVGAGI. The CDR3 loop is CASSYSAGQGGETQYF. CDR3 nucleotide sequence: TGTGCCAGCAGTTACTCGGCGGGACAGGGTGGGGAGACCCAGTACTTC.

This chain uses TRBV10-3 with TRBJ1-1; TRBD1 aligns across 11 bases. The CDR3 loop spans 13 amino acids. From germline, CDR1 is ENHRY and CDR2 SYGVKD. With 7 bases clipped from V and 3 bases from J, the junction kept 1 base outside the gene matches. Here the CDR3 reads CAIKGQGDTEAFF. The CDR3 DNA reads TGTGCCATCAAGGGACAGGGGGACACTGAAGCTTTCTTT.

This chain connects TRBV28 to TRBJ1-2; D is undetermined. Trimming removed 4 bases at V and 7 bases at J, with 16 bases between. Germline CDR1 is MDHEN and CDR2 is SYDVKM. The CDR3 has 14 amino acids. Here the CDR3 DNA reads TGTGCCAGCAGTTGGTTCAGTTTAACAGCTGGCTACACCTTC. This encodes CASSWFSLTAGYTF.

Here the CDR3 DNA reads TGCGCCAGCAGCCAAGATCCGGTCGAAAAACTGTTTTTT. Translating it yields CASSQDPVEKLFF. The V gene is TRBV4-1, the J gene TRBJ1-4; D uncertain. The CDR3 length is 13 residues. Between the trimmed V and J ends, which lost 0 bases and 8 bases, there was a span of 7 bases. Germline assignment: CDR1 MGHRA and CDR2 YSYEKL.

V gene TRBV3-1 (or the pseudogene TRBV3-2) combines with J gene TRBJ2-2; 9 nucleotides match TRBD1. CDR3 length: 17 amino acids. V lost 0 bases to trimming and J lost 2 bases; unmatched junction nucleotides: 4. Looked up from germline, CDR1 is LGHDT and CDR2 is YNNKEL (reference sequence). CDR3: CASSQDLTGGNTGELFF. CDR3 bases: TGTGCCAGCAGCCAAGACCTAACAGGGGGCAACACCGGGGAGCTGTTTTTT.

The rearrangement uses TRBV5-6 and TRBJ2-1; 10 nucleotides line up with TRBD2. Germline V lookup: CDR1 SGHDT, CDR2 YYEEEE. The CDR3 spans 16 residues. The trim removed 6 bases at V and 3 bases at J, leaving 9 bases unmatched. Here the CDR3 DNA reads TGTGCCAGCACCCTACTAACTAGCGGGAACTACAATGAGCAGTTCTTC. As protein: CASTLLTSGNYNEQFF.

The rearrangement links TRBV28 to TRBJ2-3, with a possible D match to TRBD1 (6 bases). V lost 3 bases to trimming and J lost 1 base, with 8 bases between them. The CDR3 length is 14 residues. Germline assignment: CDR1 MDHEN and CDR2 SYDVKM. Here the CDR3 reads CASSLTGRTDTQYF. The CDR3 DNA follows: TGTGCCAGCAGTTTGACAGGACGCACAGATACGCAGTATTTT.

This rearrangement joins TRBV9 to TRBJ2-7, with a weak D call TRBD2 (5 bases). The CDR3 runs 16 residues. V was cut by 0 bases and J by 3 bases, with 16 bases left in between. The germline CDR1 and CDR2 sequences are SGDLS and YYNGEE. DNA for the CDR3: TGTGCCAGCAGCGTAGGGGCTAGCAGTTCTCTCTACGAGCAGTACTTC. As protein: CASSVGASSSLYEQYF.

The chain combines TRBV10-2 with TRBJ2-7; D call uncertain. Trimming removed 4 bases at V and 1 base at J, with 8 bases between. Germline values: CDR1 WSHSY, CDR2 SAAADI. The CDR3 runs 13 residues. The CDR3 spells CASSVTRSYEQYF. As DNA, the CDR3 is TGCGCCAGCAGTGTGACCAGGTCCTACGAGCAGTACTTC.

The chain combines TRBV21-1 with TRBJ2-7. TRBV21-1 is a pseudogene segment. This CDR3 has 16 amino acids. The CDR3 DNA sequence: TGTGCCAGCAGCAAGTCACCCTCTGTGGGGGACTACGAGCAGTACTTC. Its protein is CASSKSPSVGDYEQYF.

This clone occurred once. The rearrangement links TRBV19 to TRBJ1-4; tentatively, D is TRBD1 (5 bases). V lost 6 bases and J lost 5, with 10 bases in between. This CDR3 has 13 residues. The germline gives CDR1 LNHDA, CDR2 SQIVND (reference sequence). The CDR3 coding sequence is TGTGCCAGTAGCGGGGGGATAAATGAAAAACTGTTTTTT. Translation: CASSGGINEKLFF.

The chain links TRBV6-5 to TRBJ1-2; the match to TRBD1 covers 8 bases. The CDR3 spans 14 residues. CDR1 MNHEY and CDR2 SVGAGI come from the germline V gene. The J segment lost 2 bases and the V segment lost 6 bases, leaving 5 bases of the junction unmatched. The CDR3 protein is CASSRRTGNYGYTF. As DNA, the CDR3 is TGTGCCAGCAGCCGTAGGACAGGGAACTATGGCTACACCTTC.

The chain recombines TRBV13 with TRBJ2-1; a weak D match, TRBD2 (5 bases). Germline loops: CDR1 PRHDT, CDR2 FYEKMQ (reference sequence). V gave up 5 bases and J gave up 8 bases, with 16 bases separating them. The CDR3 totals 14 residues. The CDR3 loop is CASSDRLLIDEQFF. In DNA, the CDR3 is TGTGCCAGCAGCGACCGACTACTAATCGATGAGCAGTTCTTC.

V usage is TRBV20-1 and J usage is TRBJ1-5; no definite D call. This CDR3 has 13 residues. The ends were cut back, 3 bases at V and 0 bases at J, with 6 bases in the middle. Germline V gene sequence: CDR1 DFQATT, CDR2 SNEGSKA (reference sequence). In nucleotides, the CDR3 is TGCAGTGCTAGTCGGTATAGCAATCAGCCCCAGCATTTT. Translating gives CSASRYSNQPQHF.

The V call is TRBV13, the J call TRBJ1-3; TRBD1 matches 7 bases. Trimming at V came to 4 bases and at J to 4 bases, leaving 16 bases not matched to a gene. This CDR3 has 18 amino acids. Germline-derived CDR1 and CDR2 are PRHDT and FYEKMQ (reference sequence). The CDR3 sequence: CASSYTVPGTALGNTIYF. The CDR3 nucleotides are TGTGCCAGCAGCTATACAGTCCCCGGGACAGCGTTAGGAAACACCATATATTTT.

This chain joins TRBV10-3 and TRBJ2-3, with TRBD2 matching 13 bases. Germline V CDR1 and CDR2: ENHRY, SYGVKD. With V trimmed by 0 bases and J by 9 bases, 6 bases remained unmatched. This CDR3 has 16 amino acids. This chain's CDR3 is CAISESTSGRARTQYF. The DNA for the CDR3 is TGTGCCATCAGTGAGTCTACTAGCGGGAGGGCACGGACGCAGTATTTT.

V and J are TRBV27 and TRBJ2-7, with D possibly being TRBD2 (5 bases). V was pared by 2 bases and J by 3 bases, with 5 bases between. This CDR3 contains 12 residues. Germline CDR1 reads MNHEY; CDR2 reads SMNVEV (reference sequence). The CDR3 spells CASSLEGYEQYF. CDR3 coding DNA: TGTGCCAGCAGTTTAGAGGGCTACGAGCAGTACTTC.

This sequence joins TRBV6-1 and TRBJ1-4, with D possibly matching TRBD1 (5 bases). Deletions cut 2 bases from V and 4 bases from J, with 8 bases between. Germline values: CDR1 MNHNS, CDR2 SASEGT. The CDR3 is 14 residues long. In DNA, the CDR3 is TGTGCCAGCAGTGAAAGACAGATTAATGAAAAACTGTTTTTT. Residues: CASSERQINEKLFF.